The 9 T cell receptor beta chains given below trace back to one sample, sequenced in a study of blood T cell repertoires in COVID-19. Assay used: immunoSEQ multiplex PCR; TCRdb lists only in-frame clones, some missing. Of about 150,000 clones listed, 70% to 90% are singletons. The sequencing input was peripheral blood. These receptors originate from a man in his fifties or sixties with COVID-19, enrolled during active disease.

V is TRBV19 and J is TRBJ2-1, with 13 bases lining up with TRBD2. The CDR3 is 16 amino acids. V was pared by 6 bases and J by 2 bases, with 4 bases of the junction left unmatched. Germline V gene lookup returns CDR1 LNHDA and CDR2 SQIVND (reference sequence). The CDR3 nucleotides read TGTGCCAGTAGCATGGGACTAGCGGGGCCCTACAATGAGCAGTTCTTC. Translation: CASSMGLAGPYNEQFF. The full variable domain, rest sourced from reference TRBV19 and TRBJ2-1, is DGGITQSPKYLFRKEGQNVTLSCEQNLNHDAMYWYRQDPGQGLRLIYYSQIVNDFQKGDIAEGYSVSREKKESFPLTVTSAQKNPTAFYLCASSMGLAGPYNEQFFGPGTRLTVL.

This rearrangement joins TRBV19 to TRBJ1-4, with TRBD1 matching over 9 bases. The ends lost 4 bases at V and 8 bases at J; junction bases unmatched: 5. CDR3 size: 14 residues. Germline CDR1 is LNHDA and CDR2 is SQIVND (reference sequence). The CDR3 here is CASSTQGTGEKLFF. The CDR3 coding sequence is TGTGCCAGTAGTACACAGGGGACAGGGGAAAAACTGTTTTTT.

This sequence joins TRBV19 and TRBJ2-7, with a weak D call TRBD2 (5 bases). CDR3 length equals 15 residues. Germline CDR1 is LNHDA and CDR2 is SQIVND (reference sequence). The V and J ends lost 4 bases and 0 bases respectively, with 13 bases between them. The CDR3 region is CASSNRARGSYEQYF. In DNA form, the CDR3 reads TGTGCCAGTAGTAACCGGGCCCGGGGCTCCTACGAGCAGTACTTC.

The chain recombines TRBV19 with TRBJ1-6, with 7 nucleotides matching TRBD1. Trimming removed 3 bases from V and 8 bases from J; junction bases left unmatched: 4. The CDR3 consists of 14 residues. From germline, CDR1 is LNHDA and CDR2 SQIVND (reference sequence). DNA of the CDR3: TGTGCCAGTAGTATGAAAGGGGGCTATTCACCCCTCCACTTT. As protein: CASSMKGGYSPLHF.

The V and J genes are TRBV19 and TRBJ1-5, with a possible D match to TRBD1 (6 bases). The CDR3 extends over 14 amino acids. V lost 7 bases, J lost 3 bases, and 13 bases lay in between. Germline V gene lookup returns CDR1 LNHDA and CDR2 SQIVND (reference sequence). CDR3 loop: CASKYREVNQPQHF. CDR3 DNA: TGTGCCAGTAAATACAGGGAAGTCAATCAGCCCCAGCATTTT.

J is TRBJ2-3 and V is TRBV7-9; 7 bases line up with TRBD2. Germline CDR1 reads SEHNR; CDR2 reads FQNEAQ (reference sequence). The CDR3 extends over 15 amino acids. V lost 0 bases and J lost 3; bases outside the gene matches: 3. CDR3 nucleotides: TGTGCCAGCAGCTTAGCGCTCGGGGGGACAGATACGCAGTATTTT. Translating gives CASSLALGGTDTQYF.

The V and J genes are TRBV6-6 and TRBJ1-3; 9 bases match TRBD1. This CDR3 has 16 residues. Germline V lookup: CDR1 MNHNY, CDR2 SVGAGI (reference sequence). With 6 bases clipped from V and 1 base from J, the junction kept 7 bases outside the gene matches. The CDR3 is CASSPGTGSSGNTIYF. In nucleotides, the CDR3 is TGTGCCAGCAGCCCCGGGACAGGGTCTTCTGGAAACACCATATATTTT.

CDR3 protein: CASSPGQGNLNQPQHF. The DNA for the CDR3 is TGTGCCAGCAGTCCGGGACAGGGAAACCTCAATCAGCCCCAGCATTTT. The rearrangement uses TRBV2 and TRBJ1-5, with TRBD1 matching over 9 bases. V gave up 5 bases and J gave up 3 bases; unmatched junction bases: 8. The germline V gene encodes CDR1 SNHLY and CDR2 FYNNEI. The CDR3 is 16 amino acids.

This clone was counted only a few times. The rearrangement joins TRBV7-3 to TRBJ2-7; a possible D gene is TRBD1 (5 bases). This CDR3 has 13 amino acids. CDR1 and CDR2 from the germline V gene are SGHTA and FQGTGA. V was pared by 1 base and J by 3 bases, with 7 bases between. The CDR3 here is CASSLRQNYEQYF. Here the CDR3 DNA reads TGTGCCAGCAGCTTAAGACAGAACTACGAGCAGTACTTC.